This entry features one T cell receptor (beta chain) sequence. This entry comes from a study of blood T cell repertoires in COVID-19. At the level of the study: Sites across the United States, Italy and Spain contributed samples from acute and convalescent COVID-19.

In the original processing: Cell counts per sample came from amplifying reference gene primers. Clones were sequenced by immunoSEQ multiplex PCR, and TCRdb holds only the in-frame ones, with some missing. V, J and clone size reflect that table, while D and trimming were determined from the DNA. In the table there are about 200,000 clones, roughly 80% of which are singletons. The TCR comes from a woman of 80 years or more with acute or convalescent COVID-19. Sequencing was carried out using peripheral blood.

CDR3 amino acids: CASSPVLREQFF. The CDR3 DNA is TGTGCCAGCAGCCCCGTTCTGCGCGAGCAGTTCTTC. The chain carries TRBV7-2 and TRBJ2-1; D remains ambiguous. Deletions cut 5 bases from V and 10 bases from J, with 12 bases between. The CDR3 is 12 amino acids. Per the germline V gene, CDR1 is SGHTA and CDR2 is FQGNSA.